The 11 T cell receptor beta chains given below trace back to one sample, sequenced in a study of cytomegalovirus exposure and HLA in healthy donors. In the PCR, 60 Vbeta and 13 Jbeta primers were used. Sequenced by immunoSEQ multiplex PCR; TCRdb stores in-frame clones only, minus some. This sample yields about 150,000 clones, of which 60% to 70% are seen a single time; 7% to 8.5% belongs to the top ten. Sequenced material: PBMCs. The receptor source for this set is a woman aged 60-75 years in good health and CMV-seropositive.

In the case of this clone: This specimen includes other DNA sequences encoding the same CDR3. The V and J genes are TRBV18 and TRBJ2-7; 7 nucleotides line up with TRBD1. Losses at the gene ends were 2 bases for V and 2 bases for J; bases not matched to a gene: 3. CDR1 is KGHSH, CDR2 LQKENI, per germline. This CDR3 is 14 amino acids long. Written as DNA, the CDR3 is TGTGCCAGCTCACCAACGGGACAGACCTACGAGCAGTACTTC. Translated: CASSPTGQTYEQYF.

The chain carries TRBV30 and TRBJ2-2; TRBD2 matches 7 bases. This CDR3 contains 16 residues. The J segment lost 0 bases and the V segment lost 3 bases, leaving 7 bases of the junction unmatched. Germline V gene sequence: CDR1 GTSNPN, CDR2 SVGIG (reference sequence). The CDR3 is CAWRSGTTPNTGELFF. CDR3 bases: TGTGCCTGGAGATCCGGGACTACCCCGAACACCGGGGAGCTGTTTTTT. Filled out from reference TRBV30 and TRBJ2-2, the complete variable domain reads SQTIHQWPATLVQPVGSPLSLECTVEGTSNPNLYWYRQAAGRGLQLLFYSVGIGQISSEVPQNLSASRPQDRQFILSSKKLLLSDSGFYLCAWRSGTTPNTGELFFGEGSRLTVL.

The genes are TRBV7-2 and TRBJ2-2; TRBD2 agrees at 11 bases. The CDR3 has 16 amino acids. CDR1 is SGHTA, CDR2 FQGNSA, per germline. Trimming removed 6 bases from V and 6 bases from J; junction bases left unmatched: 9. The CDR3 nucleotides read TGTGCCAGCAGTTTAATAGCGGGAGGGCGGTCCGGGGAGCTGTTTTTT. Translating gives CASSLIAGGRSGELFF.

This chain joins TRBV4-1 and TRBJ2-5, with a tentative D call TRBD1 (5 bases). The end of the DNA aligns better with TRBJ2-7, so the J call may be wrong. From germline, CDR1 is MGHRA and CDR2 YSYEKL. CDR3 size: 15 residues. DNA of the CDR3: TGCGCCAGCAGCCAAGAGTTAAGGGGTACCTACGAGCAGTACTTC. This codes for CASSQELRGTYEQYF.

The V and J genes are TRBV7-3 and TRBJ2-1; maybe TRBD2 (5 bases). This CDR3 has 14 residues. Trimming shortened V by 5 bases and J by 4 bases, and 12 bases separated the two germline ends. CDR1 and CDR2 (germline): SGHTA, FQGTGA. The CDR3: CASSTGLEYNEQFF. The CDR3 DNA follows: TGTGCCAGCAGCACCGGACTCGAATACAATGAGCAGTTCTTC.

This clone was recorded once. The chain carries TRBV30 and TRBJ1-2, with 7 bases aligning to TRBD1. CDR1 is GTSNPN, CDR2 SVGIG, per germline (reference sequence). The CDR3 is 14 amino acids. V was pared by 0 bases and J by 6 bases, with 7 bases of the junction left unmatched. The DNA for the CDR3 is TGTGCCTGGAGTGTACGAGGGACAGACGATGGCTACACCTTC. It is translated as CAWSVRGTDDGYTF.

The genes are TRBV7-2 and TRBJ1-2, with TRBD1 identical over 8 bases. This CDR3 has 14 amino acids. Germline assignment: CDR1 SGHTA and CDR2 FQGNSA. V was clipped by 0 bases and J by 9 bases; unmatched bases: 6. CDR3 in DNA: TGTGCCAGCAGCTTAGCTCACAGGGGGAACCGCTACACCTTC. Encoded protein: CASSLAHRGNRYTF.

The rearrangement joins TRBV28 to TRBJ2-1; TRBD2 might be the D (6 bases). Trimming pared 7 bases from V and 0 bases from J, leaving 13 bases between. CDR3 length: 15 residues. Germline V gives CDR1 MDHEN, CDR2 SYDVKM. CDR3 protein: CASNLGGHSYNEQFF. The CDR3 coding sequence is TGTGCCAGCAACTTGGGGGGTCACTCCTACAATGAGCAGTTCTTC.

The rearrangement links TRBV28 to TRBJ1-1; perhaps TRBD1 as D (5 bases). V was shortened by 5 bases and J by 3 bases, with 16 bases between the two germline ends. In germline, CDR1 is MDHEN, CDR2 SYDVKM. The CDR3 has 15 residues. In nucleotides, the CDR3 is TGTGCCAGCAGTACCACCCGGGGGTGGCACACTGAAGCTTTCTTT. As protein: CASSTTRGWHTEAFF.

The genes are TRBV19 and TRBJ2-5, with TRBD1 matching over 8 bases. The J call may not be correct, given that the DNA end is closer to TRBJ2-7. This CDR3 is 14 amino acids long. The germline gives CDR1 LNHDA, CDR2 SQIVND (reference sequence). The CDR3: CATTDRGPYYEQYF. The CDR3, as DNA: TGTGCCACGACCGACAGGGGCCCCTACTACGAGCAGTACTTC.

The chain is built from TRBV28 and TRBJ2-3, with 11 bases matching TRBD2. V trimming: 3 bases; J trimming: 3 bases; junction bases outside the gene matches: 2. Germline values: CDR1 MDHEN, CDR2 SYDVKM. The CDR3 runs 15 residues. CDR3 in amino acids: CASSFTSGGTDTQYF. The CDR3 coding sequence is TGTGCCAGCAGTTTTACTAGCGGGGGAACAGATACGCAGTATTTT.